This entry lists 30 T cell receptor beta chains sequenced from one sample in a study of T cell responses to AZD1222 COVID-19 vaccine. The method was immunoSEQ multiplex PCR; TCRdb's version includes in-frame clones alone and lacks a portion of them. The data hold roughly 170,000 clones, with about 90% observed a single time. This material consisted of peripheral blood, taken on day 0 of AZD1222 vaccination. All receptors derive from an adult in good health.

About this clone: At one boundary the junction diverges from the germline segment, which might be a read error. The chain is built from TRBV5-4 and TRBJ2-2; TRBD2 matches 10 bases. This CDR3 is built from 15 residues. Germline CDR1 SGHNT, CDR2 YYREEE (reference sequence). The CDR3 DNA sequence: TGTGCTAGCAGCCGGACTAGCGGGAACACCGGGGAGCTGTTTTTT. It is translated as CASSRTSGNTGELFF.

The chain joins TRBV27 to TRBJ1-4; the D is unclear. This CDR3 has 11 residues. V shed 9 bases and J shed 7 bases, with 9 bases lying between them. In germline, CDR1 is MNHEY, CDR2 SMNVEV (reference sequence). CDR3 DNA sequence: TGTGCCAGTCGGGGTTTTGAAAAACTGTTTTTT. Its protein is CASRGFEKLFF.

The gene calls are TRBV5-4 and TRBJ1-5; D not resolved. Trimming cost V 0 bases and J 4 bases, with 5 bases left between them. Germline CDR1 reads SGHNT; CDR2 reads YYREEE (reference sequence). The CDR3 runs to 13 residues. CDR3 sequence reads: CASSLDPNQPQHF. The CDR3 DNA is TGTGCCAGCAGCTTGGACCCAAATCAGCCCCAGCATTTT.

V is TRBV15 and J is TRBJ1-3; 9 bases are shared with TRBD1. Germline CDR1 LNHNV, CDR2 YYDKDF (reference sequence). Trimming at V came to 3 bases and at J to 0 bases, leaving 6 bases not matched to a gene. The CDR3 length is 17 residues. In nucleotides, the CDR3 is TGTGCCACCAGCAGTGGGACAGGGCTCCTCTCTGGAAACACCATATATTTT. Its translation: CATSSGTGLLSGNTIYF.

The chain combines TRBV27 with TRBJ2-7, with TRBD1 matching 8 bases. This CDR3 spans 15 amino acids. Germline CDR1 MNHEY, CDR2 SMNVEV (reference sequence). V dropped 5 bases and J dropped 3; count of bases not matched to a gene: 9. The CDR3 bases are TGTGCCAGCAGTCCCCGAGGACAGGGTCTCTACGAGCAGTACTTC. The encoded protein is CASSPRGQGLYEQYF.

This clone was counted between two and nine times. The chain joins TRBV11-3 to TRBJ2-1; D is possibly TRBD2 (6 bases). The germline V gene has CDR1 SGHNT and CDR2 YENEEA. The CDR3 is 14 amino acids. V dropped 5 bases and J dropped 5 bases, with 13 bases sitting between them. CDR3 bases: TGTGCCAGCAGCCTGGGACTTACGAACAATGAGCAGTTCTTC. Translating gives CASSLGLTNNEQFF.

The chain carries TRBV7-2 and TRBJ1-2; 9 bases line up with TRBD1. Germline values: CDR1 SGHTA, CDR2 FQGNSA. The CDR3 has 17 residues. V was clipped by 3 bases and J by 6 bases; unmatched bases: 14. The CDR3 sequence: CASSFTFYRGLDDGYTF. The CDR3 DNA sequence: TGTGCCAGCAGCTTTACATTTTACAGGGGGCTGGACGATGGCTACACCTTC.

The chain carries TRBV19 and TRBJ1-1, with D hard to call. Trimming removed 3 bases from V and 3 bases from J, with 11 bases in between. The germline CDR1 and CDR2 sequences are LNHDA and SQIVND (reference sequence). The CDR3 loop spans 14 amino acids. Here the CDR3 reads CASSILARDTEAFF. Here the CDR3 DNA reads TGTGCCAGTAGTATTTTGGCTCGGGACACTGAAGCTTTCTTT.

The chain uses TRBV5-6 and TRBJ1-6; D ambiguous. CDR1 and CDR2 (germline): SGHDT, YYEEEE. The CDR3 has 13 amino acids. V was pared by 4 bases and J by 7 bases, with 9 bases between. As DNA, the CDR3 is TGTGCCAGCAGCCTGGGAGGGAATTCACCCCTCCACTTT. It encodes CASSLGGNSPLHF.

The table lists this clone with a count of one. CDR3 DNA: TGTGCCAGCAGCCGGGCTTCAACCTACGAGCAGTACTTC. It encodes CASSRASTYEQYF. The gene calls are TRBV3-1 (or the pseudogene TRBV3-2) and TRBJ2-7; D unresolved. The CDR3 runs 13 residues. Germline loops: CDR1 LGHDT, CDR2 YNNKEL (reference sequence). Trimming took 4 bases from V and 2 from J, leaving 9 bases between them.

V usage is TRBV6-5 and J usage is TRBJ1-5; unclear D gene. CDR1 MNHEY and CDR2 SVGAGI come from the germline V gene. The CDR3 is 12 amino acids. Between the trimmed V and J ends, which lost 6 bases and 5 bases, there was a span of 8 bases. CDR3 in DNA: TGTGCCAGCAGCCCACATGATCAGCCCCAGCATTTT. This encodes CASSPHDQPQHF.

This chain connects TRBV7-2 to TRBJ2-3; 9 bases line up with TRBD1. Trimming took 5 bases from V and 2 from J; bases not matched to a gene: 14. Germline lookup yields CDR1 SGHTA and CDR2 FQGNSA. CDR3 length equals 18 residues. For the CDR3, the DNA is TGTGCCAGCAGCGGTAACAGGGGGCGCGTGGGGCACACAGATACGCAGTATTTT. Translation: CASSGNRGRVGHTDTQYF.

This chain connects TRBV7-9 to TRBJ1-2; D call uncertain. V was shortened by 1 base and J by 7 bases, with 7 bases between the two germline ends. From germline, CDR1 is SEHNR and CDR2 FQNEAQ (reference sequence). This CDR3 has 12 amino acids. The CDR3 region is CASSLEMGGYTF. The CDR3 nucleotides read TGTGCCAGCAGCTTAGAGATGGGTGGCTACACCTTC.

This clone was seen just once. This CDR3 is CASRPGLGPEAFF. The CDR3 DNA reads as TGTGCCAGCAGACCTGGATTGGGCCCTGAAGCTTTCTTT. The rearrangement links TRBV6-2 or TRBV6-3 to TRBJ1-1; D remains unclear. The CDR3 length is 13 residues. V was shortened by 6 bases and J by 6 bases, with 14 bases between the two germline ends. The germline gives CDR1 MNHEY, CDR2 SVGEGT.

The chain combines TRBV2 with TRBJ2-7, with D maybe TRBD2 (6 bases). Per germline, CDR1 SNHLY and CDR2 FYNNEI. CDR3 length equals 16 residues. V was shortened by 5 bases and J by 1 base, with 18 bases between the two germline ends. In nucleotides, the CDR3 is TGTGCCAGCAGTCCGGGGGAGTTCGCGGCTTCCTACGAGCAGTACTTC. Amino acids: CASSPGEFAASYEQYF. Full variable domain (rest looked up from reference TRBV2 and TRBJ2-7): EPEVTQTPSHQVTQMGQEVILRCVPISNHLYFYWYRQILGQKVEFLVSFYNNEISEKSEIFDDQFSVERPDGSNFTLKIRSTKLEDSAMYFCASSPGEFAASYEQYFGPGTRLTVT.

This chain connects TRBV11-2 to TRBJ2-1; D remains ambiguous. CDR1 SGHAT and CDR2 FQNNGV come from the germline V gene. The CDR3 loop spans 14 amino acids. Trimming stripped 5 bases from V and 6 bases from J, with 14 bases between. The CDR3 DNA follows: TGTGCCAGCAGCCGCCCATTACCTCGCAATGAGCAGTTCTTC. Amino acids: CASSRPLPRNEQFF.

This clone was seen only once. The chain employs TRBV5-1 and TRBJ1-2, with unresolved D. There are 15 residues in the CDR3. The V end lost 4 bases, the J end lost 8 bases, and 21 bases lay between the germline ends. Germline V lookup: CDR1 SGHRS, CDR2 YFSETQ. CDR3 nucleotide sequence: TGCGCCAGCAGCCTCCCCGGATCTTCAACCGGGGGCTACACCTTC. It translates to CASSLPGSSTGGYTF.

The rearrangement links TRBV28 to TRBJ1-1; D remains ambiguous. The CDR3 length is 13 residues. Between the trimmed V and J ends, which lost 5 bases and 8 bases, there was a span of 15 bases. Germline CDR1 reads MDHEN; CDR2 reads SYDVKM. CDR3 amino acids: CASSPRPIKEAFF. CDR3 DNA sequence: TGTGCCAGCAGTCCACGACCGATCAAGGAAGCTTTCTTT. Full variable domain (missing parts from reference TRBV28 and TRBJ1-1): DVKVTQSSRYLVKRTGEKVFLECVQDMDHENMFWYRQDPGLGLRLIYFSYDVKMKEKGDIPEGYSVSREKKERFSLILESASTNQTSMYLCASSPRPIKEAFFGQGTRLTVV.

The chain links TRBV3-1 (or the pseudogene TRBV3-2) to TRBJ2-7; no definite D call. Trimming removed 0 bases from V and 8 bases from J, with 11 bases in between. This CDR3 contains 13 residues. CDR1 LGHDT and CDR2 YNNKEL come from the germline V gene (reference sequence). The CDR3, as DNA: TGTGCCAGCAGCCAAGATTTGGGGTCTAAGCAGTACTTC. Residues: CASSQDLGSKQYF.

The V and J genes are TRBV28 and TRBJ1-4; 9 bases match TRBD1. After removal of 6 bases from V and 7 bases from J, the junction contained 6 bases not matched to a gene. The germline CDR1 and CDR2 sequences are MDHEN and SYDVKM. The CDR3 runs to 14 residues. Here the CDR3 DNA reads TGTGCCAGCAGCCTGGGACAGGGAACTGAAAAACTGTTTTTT. It is translated as CASSLGQGTEKLFF.

This chain uses TRBV9 with TRBJ2-7, with 7 bases lining up with TRBD1. The CDR3 sequence is 14 residues long. The ends lost 0 bases at V and 0 bases at J; junction bases unmatched: 0. Germline loops: CDR1 SGDLS, CDR2 YYNGEE. This CDR3 reads CASSVGDSSYEQYF. The DNA for the CDR3 is TGTGCCAGCAGCGTAGGGGACAGCTCCTACGAGCAGTACTTC. The whole variable domain, remainder taken from reference TRBV9 and TRBJ2-7, is DSGVTQTPKHLITATGQRVTLRCSPRSGDLSVYWYQQSLDQGLQFLIQYYNGEERAKGNILERFSAQQFPDLHSELNLSSLELGDSALYFCASSVGDSSYEQYFGPGTRLTVT.

V and J are TRBV10-3 and TRBJ2-2, with TRBD1 as a possible D gene (6 bases). Trimming left V 5 bases short and J 4 bases short, with 17 bases between. The germline CDR1 and CDR2 sequences are ENHRY and SYGVKD. This CDR3 is built from 16 residues. The CDR3 spells CAISTGQRMGTGELFF. The CDR3 DNA is TGTGCCATCAGTACGGGACAAAGAATGGGCACCGGGGAGCTGTTTTTT.

V usage is TRBV9 and J usage is TRBJ2-4; possibly TRBD2 for D (6 bases). This CDR3 spans 12 amino acids. V lost 3 bases, J lost 7 bases, and 8 bases lay in between. Germline V gives CDR1 SGDLS, CDR2 YYNGEE. In DNA, the CDR3 is TGTGCCAGCAGCGACGGGGGTAACATTCAGTACTTC. Protein product: CASSDGGNIQYF.

The chain recombines TRBV7-6 with TRBJ1-5; tentatively, D is TRBD1 (6 bases). The CDR3 is made up of 16 amino acids. From germline, CDR1 is SGHVS and CDR2 FNYEAQ. V was clipped by 1 base and J by 5 bases, with 15 bases between them. The CDR3 bases are TGTGCCAGCAGCTTAGAACAGGGAGGGGTGGATCAGCCCCAGCATTTT. It specifies CASSLEQGGVDQPQHF.

V and J are TRBV28 and TRBJ1-2; TRBD1 might be the D (6 bases). Trimming removed 7 bases at V and 6 bases at J, with 15 bases between. Germline V gene lookup returns CDR1 MDHEN and CDR2 SYDVKM. This CDR3 has 13 amino acids. The CDR3 reads CASTEDRRHGYTF. CDR3 sequence (DNA): TGTGCCAGCACCGAGGACAGACGGCATGGCTACACCTTC.

This chain uses TRBV2 with TRBJ1-5; no clear D gene. CDR1 is SNHLY and CDR2 is FYNNEI in the germline V gene. With 8 bases removed from V and 3 bases from J, the gap between germline ends came to 14 bases. The CDR3 length is 14 residues. CDR3 DNA sequence: TGTGCCAGCGGGATAGGCCGATCCAATCAGCCCCAGCATTTT. Translated: CASGIGRSNQPQHF. The complete variable domain, with remaining parts taken from reference TRBV2 and TRBJ1-5, reads EPEVTQTPSHQVTQMGQEVILRCVPISNHLYFYWYRQILGQKVEFLVSFYNNEISEKSEIFDDQFSVERPDGSNFTLKIRSTKLEDSAMYFCASGIGRSNQPQHFGDGTRLSIL.

This chain links TRBV10-3 with TRBJ2-2; TRBD2 aligns across 7 bases. V lost 7 bases and J lost 5; bases outside the gene matches: 4. This CDR3 has 13 amino acids. Germline values: CDR1 ENHRY, CDR2 SYGVKD. The CDR3 region is CAITLGGTGELFF. CDR3 DNA sequence: TGTGCCATCACCCTGGGAGGGACCGGGGAGCTGTTTTTT.

The V and J genes are TRBV5-1 and TRBJ1-6; D uncertain. Trimming took off 2 bases at V and 3 bases at J, with 9 bases between the two ends. This CDR3 is 15 amino acids long. From germline, CDR1 is SGHRS and CDR2 YFSETQ. The CDR3 DNA sequence: TGCGCCAGCAGCTTTAACAGCTTCTATAATTCACCCCTCCACTTT. The encoded protein is CASSFNSFYNSPLHF.

Written as DNA, the CDR3 is TGCGCCAGCAGCCAACAGACAGGGTTAGGTGGTCAGCCCCAGCATTTT. It is translated as CASSQQTGLGGQPQHF. The rearrangement joins TRBV4-3 to TRBJ1-5, with 7 bases that match TRBD1. This CDR3 has 16 amino acids. Germline loops: CDR1 LGHNA, CDR2 YSLEER. J was trimmed by 6 bases and V by 2 bases; bases with no gene match: 10.

The gene calls are TRBV9 and TRBJ1-1; possibly TRBD1 for D (5 bases). CDR1 and CDR2 (germline): SGDLS, YYNGEE. V lost 4 bases, J lost 4 bases, and 17 bases lay in between. The CDR3 has 15 residues. As DNA, the CDR3 is TGTGCCAGCAGCCCGGGACTCTTAGAGGGCACTGAAGCTTTCTTT. Amino acid sequence: CASSPGLLEGTEAFF.